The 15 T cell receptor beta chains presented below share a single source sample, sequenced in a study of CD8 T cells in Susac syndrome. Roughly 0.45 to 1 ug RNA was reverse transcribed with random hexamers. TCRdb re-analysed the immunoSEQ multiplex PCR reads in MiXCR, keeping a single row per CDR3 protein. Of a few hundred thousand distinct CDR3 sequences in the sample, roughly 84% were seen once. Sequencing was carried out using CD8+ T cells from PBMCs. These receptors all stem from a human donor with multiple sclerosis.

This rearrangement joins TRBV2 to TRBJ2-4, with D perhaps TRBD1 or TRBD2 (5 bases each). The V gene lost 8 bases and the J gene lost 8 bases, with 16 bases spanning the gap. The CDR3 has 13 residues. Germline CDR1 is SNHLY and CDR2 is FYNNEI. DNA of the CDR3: TGTGCCAGCTATCACGGGGAAGGGGACATTCAGTACTTC. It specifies CASYHGEGDIQYF.

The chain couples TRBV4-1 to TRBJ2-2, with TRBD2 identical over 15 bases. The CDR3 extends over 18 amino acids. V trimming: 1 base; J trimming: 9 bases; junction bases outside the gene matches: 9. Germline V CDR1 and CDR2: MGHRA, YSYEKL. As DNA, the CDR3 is TGCGCCAGCAGCCAAGTAGTAGGAGGACTAGCGGGAGGGAGGGAGCTGTTTTTT. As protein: CASSQVVGGLAGGRELFF.

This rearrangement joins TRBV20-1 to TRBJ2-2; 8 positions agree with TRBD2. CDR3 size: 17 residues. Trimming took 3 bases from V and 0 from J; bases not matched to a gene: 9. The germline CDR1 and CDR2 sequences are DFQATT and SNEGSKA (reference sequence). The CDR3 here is CSASPTASGPNTGELFF. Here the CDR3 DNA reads TGCAGTGCTAGCCCGACGGCTAGCGGGCCGAACACCGGGGAGCTGTTTTTT.

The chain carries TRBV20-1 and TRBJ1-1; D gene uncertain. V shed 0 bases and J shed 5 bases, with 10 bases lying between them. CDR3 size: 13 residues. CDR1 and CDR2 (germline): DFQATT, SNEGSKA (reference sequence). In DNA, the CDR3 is TGCAGTGCTAGAGATCTCCGGGGAACTGAAGCTTTCTTT. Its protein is CSARDLRGTEAFF.

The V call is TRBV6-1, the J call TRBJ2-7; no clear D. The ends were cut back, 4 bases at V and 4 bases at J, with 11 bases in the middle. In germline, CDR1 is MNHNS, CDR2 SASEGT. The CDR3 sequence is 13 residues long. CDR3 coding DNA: TGTGCCAGCAGTGGGTCCCCCCTTTACGAGCAGTACTTC. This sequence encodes CASSGSPLYEQYF.

This chain's CDR3 is CASSPRRLGYDEQFF. The DNA for the CDR3 is TGTGCCAGCTCACCCAGAAGGTTGGGTTACGATGAGCAGTTCTTC. The gene calls are TRBV18 and TRBJ2-1; D remains ambiguous. The V end was cut by 3 bases, the J end by 8 bases, with 17 bases between. The germline CDR1 and CDR2 sequences are KGHSH and LQKENI. The CDR3 is made up of 15 amino acids.

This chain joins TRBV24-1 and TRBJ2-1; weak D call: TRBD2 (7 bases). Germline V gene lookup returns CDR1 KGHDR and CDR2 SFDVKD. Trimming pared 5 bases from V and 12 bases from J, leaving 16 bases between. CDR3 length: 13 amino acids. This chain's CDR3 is CATSGVHRGGQFF. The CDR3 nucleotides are TGTGCCACCAGTGGCGTACATAGGGGGGGGCAGTTCTTC.

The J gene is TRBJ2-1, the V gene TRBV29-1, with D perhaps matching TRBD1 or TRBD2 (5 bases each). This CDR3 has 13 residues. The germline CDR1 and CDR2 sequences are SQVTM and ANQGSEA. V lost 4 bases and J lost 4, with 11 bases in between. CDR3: CSVGDRSYNEQFF. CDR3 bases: TGCAGCGTTGGGGACCGCTCATACAATGAGCAGTTCTTC.

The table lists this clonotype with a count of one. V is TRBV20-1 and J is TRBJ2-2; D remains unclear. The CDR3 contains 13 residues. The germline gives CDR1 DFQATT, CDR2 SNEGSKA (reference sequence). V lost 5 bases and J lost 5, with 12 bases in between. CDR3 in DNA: TGCAGTGCTGCACCCACTTTGACCGGGGAGCTGTTTTTT. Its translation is CSAAPTLTGELFF.

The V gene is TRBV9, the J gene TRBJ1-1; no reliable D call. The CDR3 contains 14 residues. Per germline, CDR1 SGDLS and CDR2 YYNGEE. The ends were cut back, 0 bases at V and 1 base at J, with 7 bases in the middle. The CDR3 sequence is CASSVVEGNTEAFF. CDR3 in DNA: TGTGCCAGCAGCGTAGTTGAGGGGAACACTGAAGCTTTCTTT.

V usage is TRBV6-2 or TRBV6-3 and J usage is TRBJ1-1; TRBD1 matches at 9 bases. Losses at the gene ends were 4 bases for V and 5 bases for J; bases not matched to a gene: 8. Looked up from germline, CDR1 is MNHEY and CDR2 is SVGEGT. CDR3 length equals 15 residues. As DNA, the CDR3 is TGTGCCAGCAGTTCTACAGGGACAGGGCGAACTGAAGCTTTCTTT. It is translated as CASSSTGTGRTEAFF.

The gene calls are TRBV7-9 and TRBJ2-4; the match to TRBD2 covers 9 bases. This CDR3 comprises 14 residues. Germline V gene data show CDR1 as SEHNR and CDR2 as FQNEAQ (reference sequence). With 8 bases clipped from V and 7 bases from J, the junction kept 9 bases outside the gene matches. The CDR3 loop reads CASSGREGPNIQYF. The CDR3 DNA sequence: TGTGCCAGCTCTGGGCGGGAGGGCCCGAACATTCAGTACTTC.

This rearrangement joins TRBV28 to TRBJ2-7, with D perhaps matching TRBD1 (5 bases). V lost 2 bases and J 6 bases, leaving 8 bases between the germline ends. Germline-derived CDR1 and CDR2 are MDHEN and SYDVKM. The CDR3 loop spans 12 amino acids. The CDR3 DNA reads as TGTGCCAGCAGTTTAGGGGCGGCCGAGCAGTACTTC. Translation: CASSLGAAEQYF.

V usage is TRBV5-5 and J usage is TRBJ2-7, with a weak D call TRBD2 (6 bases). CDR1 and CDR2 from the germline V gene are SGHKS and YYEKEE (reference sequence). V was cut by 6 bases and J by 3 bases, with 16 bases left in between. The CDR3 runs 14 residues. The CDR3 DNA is TGTGCCAGCATCTGGTCAGCGGGTAGCTACGAGCAGTACTTC. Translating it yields CASIWSAGSYEQYF.

CDR3 sequence reads: CASSFQSIGAEQFF. CDR3 nucleotide sequence: TGTGCCAGCAGTTTTCAGAGCATAGGTGCTGAGCAGTTCTTC. V is TRBV27 and J is TRBJ2-1; D is unclear. Germline CDR1 MNHEY, CDR2 SMNVEV (reference sequence). The CDR3 sequence is 14 residues long. With 3 bases removed from V and 9 bases from J, the gap between germline ends came to 15 bases.